This entry is about one TCR beta chain. The sample comes from a study of CD8 T cells in Susac syndrome. Per the germline V gene, CDR1 is SGHAT and CDR2 is FQNNGV. The V and J ends lost 2 bases and 1 base, in that order; junction bases with no gene match: 4. The CDR3 contains 15 residues. Random hexamers were used to reverse transcribe an amount of roughly 0.45 to 1 ug RNA. One entry per CDR3 protein, called by TCRdb with MiXCR from the immunoSEQ multiplex PCR reads. The data hold 90,000 to 110,000 distinct CDR3 sequences, with roughly 96% observed a single time. This TCR derives from a human donor in good health. The source material was CD4+ T cells from PBMCs. This sequence joins TRBV11-2 and TRBJ2-5; 7 positions match TRBD1. The CDR3, as DNA: TGTGCCAGCAGCTTATCCGGGACAGTCCAAGAGACCCAGTACTTC. Amino acids: CASSLSGTVQETQYF.